Listed below are T cell receptor beta chains from one sample, sequenced in a study of response to subunit inactivated influenza vaccine. TCRdb passed the RT-PCR reads through MiXCR, listing each CDR3 protein once. The sample has over 650,000 distinct CDR3 sequences, roughly 20% seen once. The material was PBMCs from blood, obtained about 5 days after vaccination. The receptors originated from a man aged 45-65 years who received an inactivated influenza vaccine. Each CDR3 is given with its conserved first and last residue. The D gene is left open where the match is weak. Only some rows state a clone size, as once, few, many or a class for expanded clones.

TRBJ2-2	.	TRBV4-2	once	TGTGCCAGCAGCCAAGTGAGGGGCAGAAACACCGGGGAGCTGTTTTTT	CASSQVRGRNTGELFF
TRBJ2-7	TRBD1	TRBV7-9	.	TGTGCCAGCAGCTTAATGGACAGGGGATACTACGAGCAGTACTTC	CASSLMDRGYYEQYF
TRBJ2-5	TRBD1	TRBV15	.	TGTGCCACCAGCAGAGATGGTGGGGACAGAGGAGAGACCCAGTACTTC	CATSRDGGDRGETQYF
TRBJ1-1	TRBD1	TRBV29-1	few	TGCAGCGTCCGGGGACAGGGGGATGGGAACACTGAAGCTTTCTTT	CSVRGQGDGNTEAFF
TRBJ2-7	TRBD2	TRBV3-1	.	TGTGCCAGCAGCCATAATAGCGGGAGGGAACGCGAGCAGTACTTC	CASSHNSGREREQYF
TRBJ2-6	.	TRBV29-1	few	TGCAGCGTTCTCGGGGATGGGGCCAACGTCCTGACTTTC	CSVLGDGANVLTF
TRBJ2-7	.	TRBV18	.	TGTGCCAGCTCACCAAGTACGGCAGGGAAGAACTACGAGCAGTACTTC	CASSPSTAGKNYEQYF
TRBJ2-7	.	TRBV11-3	many	TGTGCCAGCAGCTTAGATGGTGATCGCGAGCAGTACTTC	CASSLDGDREQYF
TRBJ2-7	TRBD1	TRBV5-1	few	TGCGCCAGCAGCTCACTCAGGGGGCTGGTTGACGAGCAGTACTTC	CASSSLRGLVDEQYF
TRBJ2-7	.	TRBV20-1	.	TGCAGTGCTAGAGATTCTAGTCTAGCCGCAAGCAAGCAGTACTTC	CSARDSSLAASKQYF
TRBJ2-3	.	TRBV5-5	many	TGTGCCAGCAGCCCTCTCCAGCGGACAGATACGCAGTATTTT	CASSPLQRTDTQYF